One T cell receptor beta chain is described in this entry. The CDR3 has 12 residues. The ends were cut back, 4 bases at V and 3 bases at J, with 5 bases in the middle. CDR1 is ENHRY and CDR2 is SYGVKD in the germline V gene. The data were produced by immunoSEQ multiplex PCR, yet TCRdb's version contains in-frame clones alone and is incomplete. The sample comprises around 76,000 clones, approximately 97% of which are singletons, and 0.2% to 0.25% rests with the top ten. This record comes from a study of technical replicates of blood from a handful of donors. This sequence was found in a human donor in good health. The rearrangement joins TRBV10-3 to TRBJ2-3; D not certain. Sequenced: T cells isolated from PBMCs. CDR3 sequence (DNA): TGTGCCATCAGTGCCCAGACAGATACGCAGTATTTT. The encoded protein is CAISAQTDTQYF.